These 8 T cell receptor beta chains share one sample of origin, sequenced in a study of CD8+ T cells in alopecia areata. cDNA prepared by RNA extraction and subsequent reverse transcription served as the template for sequencing. Generated by immunoSEQ multiplex PCR, the TCRdb table keeps only in-frame clones and is missing some. The table includes approximately 98,000 clones, under 65% detected once. The sequenced sample consisted of NKG2D-low CD8+ T cells sorted from blood. The receptors originated from a human donor with alopecia areata.

The chain joins TRBV5-1 to TRBJ2-3; D is perhaps TRBD2 (6 bases). Trimming took off 3 bases at V and 1 base at J, with 12 bases between the two ends. The CDR3 is 15 residues long. The germline CDR1 and CDR2 sequences are SGHRS and YFSETQ. The CDR3 nucleotides read TGCGCCAGCAGCTATCGGGACTCGGGCACAGATACGCAGTATTTT. Translation gives CASSYRDSGTDTQYF.

There are a few counts of this clone. The chain recombines TRBV4-1 with TRBJ2-2; weak D call: TRBD2 (5 bases). With 0 bases removed from V and 7 bases from J, the gap between germline ends came to 6 bases. Germline V gene lookup returns CDR1 MGHRA and CDR2 YSYEKL. This CDR3 is built from 13 residues. CDR3 region: CASSQDRGGELFF. DNA for the CDR3: TGCGCCAGCAGCCAAGACCGGGGCGGGGAGCTGTTTTTT.

The chain combines TRBV5-8 with TRBJ2-1; 7 bases are shared with TRBD1. CDR1 and CDR2 from the germline V gene are SGHTS and YDEGEE. Germline trimming cut 4 bases from V and 10 bases from J; bases unmatched to any gene: 5. The CDR3 is made up of 12 amino acids. For the CDR3, the DNA is TGTGCCAGCAGCCTAGGGACAGCCGAGCAGTTCTTC. It specifies CASSLGTAEQFF. Full variable domain (remainder filled in from reference TRBV5-8 and TRBJ2-1): EAGVTQSPTHLIKTRGQQATLRCSPISGHTSVYWYQQALGLGLQFLLWYDEGEERNRGNFPPRFSGRQFPNYSSELNVNALELEDSALYLCASSLGTAEQFFGPGTRLTVL.

This clone occurred a few times. The V gene is TRBV29-1, the J gene TRBJ2-7, with D perhaps TRBD1 (5 bases). The V gene's germline CDR1 is SQVTM and CDR2 ANQGSEA. The CDR3 is 12 residues long. Trimming removed 5 bases at V and 7 bases at J, with 15 bases between. CDR3 nucleotides: TGCAGCGTTATAGGGGCCCTTGGGGAGCAGTACTTC. This translates into CSVIGALGEQYF.

V and J are TRBV9 and TRBJ2-7, with 11 bases matching TRBD1. The V and J ends lost 4 bases and 3 bases, in that order; junction bases with no gene match: 6. CDR3 length: 15 amino acids. Looked up from germline, CDR1 is SGDLS and CDR2 is YYNGEE. In nucleotides, the CDR3 is TGTGCCAGCAGCTTAACCGGGACAGGGGGCTACGAGCAGTACTTC. This translates into CASSLTGTGGYEQYF.

The chain couples TRBV5-1 to TRBJ2-3, with 10 nucleotides matching TRBD2. The germline CDR1 and CDR2 sequences are SGHRS and YFSETQ. This CDR3 is built from 18 residues. V was pared by 3 bases and J by 1 base, with 11 bases of the junction left unmatched. In nucleotides, the CDR3 is TGCGCCAGCAGCTCGACCGGGACTAGCGTTCTTCGCACAGATACGCAGTATTTT. Protein sequence: CASSSTGTSVLRTDTQYF. Variable domain in full (rest from reference TRBV5-1 and TRBJ2-3): KAGVTQTPRYLIKTRGQQVTLSCSPISGHRSVSWYQQTPGQGLQFLFEYFSETQRNKGNFPGRFSGRQFSNSRSEMNVSTLELGDSALYLCASSSTGTSVLRTDTQYFGPGTRLTVL.

The V gene is TRBV19, the J gene TRBJ2-5, with 12 bases fitting TRBD2. CDR3 length equals 16 residues. The V segment lost 4 bases and the J segment 5 bases; nucleotides outside the gene matches: 8. Germline V CDR1 and CDR2: LNHDA, SQIVND (reference sequence). As DNA, the CDR3 is TGTGCCAGTAGTAAGCAATGGACTAGCGGGAAGGAGACCCAGTACTTC. Translated, it gives CASSKQWTSGKETQYF. Variable domain in full (rest from reference TRBV19 and TRBJ2-5): DGGITQSPKYLFRKEGQNVTLSCEQNLNHDAMYWYRQDPGQGLRLIYYSQIVNDFQKGDIAEGYSVSREKKESFPLTVTSAQKNPTAFYLCASSKQWTSGKETQYFGPGTRLLVL.

This clone was counted between two and nine times. The rearrangement joins TRBV5-6 to TRBJ2-7, with D tentatively TRBD1 or TRBD2 (6 bases each). Per germline, CDR1 SGHDT and CDR2 YYEEEE. The CDR3 spans 13 residues. V lost 2 bases, J lost 5 bases, and 11 bases lay in between. DNA of the CDR3: TGTGCCAGCAGCTTTGCGGGACAAAACGAGCAGTACTTC. It yields the protein CASSFAGQNEQYF.